The entry below describes one T cell receptor (beta chain). The antigen remains undetermined. Germline V lookup: CDR1 LGHDT, CDR2 YNNKEL (reference sequence). Trimming shortened V by 4 bases and J by 6 bases, and 16 bases separated the two germline ends. CDR3 length equals 15 residues. This record belongs to a study of Graves' ophthalmopathy and Graves' hyperthyroidism. Overall study context: Hyperthyroidism was classified as stable if no ophthalmopathy occurred within 18 months of follow-up.

TCR beta CDR3 regions were amplified from RNA transcripts. HTBI primers were used in a first-round RT-PCR, which preceded a second-round multiplex PCR. Via MiXCR, TCRdb re-called the multiplex PCR reads, giving one row per CDR3 protein. The sample records around 1.1 million distinct CDR3 sequences, roughly two fifths being singletons. General study findings and limits: Most expanded clonotypes from thyroid (those above 0.001 frequency) were also found in blood.

The sample comprised peripheral blood or thyroid tissue (not recorded which). This chain joins TRBV3-1 and TRBJ1-5; the D is unclear. This TCR came from an adult man with Graves' hyperthyroidism. CDR3 DNA: TGTGCCAGCAGCCCTACGGCAGGAGCCGGTCAGCCCCAGCATTTT. Amino acid sequence: CASSPTAGAGQPQHF.